This T cell receptor beta chain stems from a study of blood T cell repertoires in COVID-19. Study context: The United States, Italy and Spain supplied acute and convalescent COVID-19 samples. From T cells, B-cell-depleted T cells, or PBMCs came the material, which was cDNA or gDNA.

Per the original data handling: Amplification of reference gene primers was used by the study to estimate nucleated cell counts. Assay used: immunoSEQ multiplex PCR; TCRdb lists only in-frame clones, some missing. The V and J calls and the clone size are those of that table, but D and trimming were determined from the DNA. Among 88,000 or so clones listed, over 75% were seen once. Sequencing was performed on peripheral blood. The sequence was obtained from a man aged 80 or over with acute or convalescent COVID-19.

The DNA of the CDR3 is TGTGCCAGTAGTATAGGGGGGACTAGCTCCTACGAGCAGTACTTC. Encoded protein: CASSIGGTSSYEQYF. The J gene is TRBJ2-7, the V gene TRBV19, with 8 bases matching TRBD2. The trim removed 1 base at V and 0 bases at J, leaving 2 bases unmatched. Germline CDR1 is LNHDA and CDR2 is SQIVND (reference sequence). This CDR3 region has 15 residues.